This T cell receptor beta chain was recorded in a study of blood T cell repertoires in COVID-19. Study context: Samples representing acute and convalescent COVID-19 were sourced from the United States, Italy and Spain.

In the authors' workflow: Reference gene primer amplification gave estimated nucleated cell counts. Repertoires were generated with immunoSEQ multiplex PCR, while TCRdb's copy carries only in-frame clones and drops some. V, J and clone size are those of that table, while D and trimming were read from the DNA. The table has some 190,000 clones, approximately 92% seen once; the top ten hold 2% to 2.5%. Enrolled through a virtual design, the participants were between roughly 18 and 89 years of age and came from fewer than 30 US areas. Germline trimming cut 0 bases from V and 2 bases from J; bases unmatched to any gene: 3. CDR3 length: 16 residues. Per the germline V gene, CDR1 is MNHNS and CDR2 is SASEGT.

Sequenced material: PBMCs or T cells enriched from blood (not recorded which). The chain joins TRBV6-1 to TRBJ1-5, with 8 bases aligning to TRBD1. This receptor was taken from a woman aged 40 to 50 with acute COVID-19. CDR3 bases: TGTGCCAGCAGTGAAGCTGCACAGGGGGGCAATCAGCCCCAGCATTTT. Translating gives CASSEAAQGGNQPQHF.